This TCR beta chain is drawn from a study of cytomegalovirus exposure and HLA in healthy donors. Study background: A data release that came early held approximately 85 million unique TCRs from HLA-typed donors. Broader study findings: Being productive about 87% or about 30% of the time was typical of most TCR beta V segments in an earlier analysis. The classifier, whose performance was assessed in both the original and validation cohorts, reportedly diagnosed cytomegalovirus status with high specificity and sensitivity. Within the data, a cluster of highly shared sequence variants was likely a sequencing artifact.

CDR3 length: 13 amino acids. The V gene lost 5 bases and the J gene lost 1 base, with 9 bases spanning the gap. Looked up from germline, CDR1 is GTSNPN and CDR2 is SVGIG (reference sequence). As for this clone: Its matching antigen is unknown.

The PCR contained 60 Vbeta and 13 Jbeta primers. Clones were read by immunoSEQ multiplex PCR, and TCRdb kept only the in-frame ones, dropping some. The sample has around 140,000 clones; nearly 10% are singletons. The clonotype was recovered from a man between 45 and 60 years old in good health and CMV-seronegative. The chain carries TRBV30 and TRBJ1-5, with D possibly being TRBD1 (5 bases). The sequenced sample consisted of PBMCs. CDR3 amino acids: CAWAGGSNQPQHF. Written as DNA, the CDR3 is TGTGCCTGGGCGGGGGGGAGCAATCAGCCCCAGCATTTT.